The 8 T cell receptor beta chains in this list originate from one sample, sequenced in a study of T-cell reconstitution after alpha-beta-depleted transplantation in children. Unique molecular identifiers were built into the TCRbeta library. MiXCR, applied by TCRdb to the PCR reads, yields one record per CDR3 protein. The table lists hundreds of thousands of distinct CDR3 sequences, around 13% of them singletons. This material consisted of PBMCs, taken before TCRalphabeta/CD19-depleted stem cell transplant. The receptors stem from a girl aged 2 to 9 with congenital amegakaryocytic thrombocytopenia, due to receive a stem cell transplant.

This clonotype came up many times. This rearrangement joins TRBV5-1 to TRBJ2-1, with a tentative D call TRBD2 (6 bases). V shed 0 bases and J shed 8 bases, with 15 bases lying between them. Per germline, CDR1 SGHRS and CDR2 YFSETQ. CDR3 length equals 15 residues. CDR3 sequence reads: CASSLGAVRRDEQFF. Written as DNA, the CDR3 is TGCGCCAGCAGCTTGGGGGCCGTCCGGAGGGATGAGCAGTTCTTC.

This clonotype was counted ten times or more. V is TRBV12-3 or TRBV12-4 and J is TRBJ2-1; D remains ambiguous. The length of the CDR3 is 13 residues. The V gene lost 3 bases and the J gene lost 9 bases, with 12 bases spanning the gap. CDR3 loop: CASSFTEFREQFF. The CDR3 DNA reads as TGTGCCAGCAGTTTTACAGAGTTCCGTGAGCAGTTCTTC.

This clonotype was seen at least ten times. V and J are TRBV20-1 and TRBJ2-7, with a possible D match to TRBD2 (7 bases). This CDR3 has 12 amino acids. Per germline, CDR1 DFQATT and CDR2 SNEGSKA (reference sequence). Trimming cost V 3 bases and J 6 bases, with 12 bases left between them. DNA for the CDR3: TGCAGTGCTAGGAGGGGGGGTCTCGAGCAGTACTTC. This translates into CSARRGGLEQYF.

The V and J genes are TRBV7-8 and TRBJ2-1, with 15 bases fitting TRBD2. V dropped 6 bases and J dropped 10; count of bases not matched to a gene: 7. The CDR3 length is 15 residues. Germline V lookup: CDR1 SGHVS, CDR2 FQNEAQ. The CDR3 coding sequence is TGTGCCAGCAGTCATCCCGGGACTAGCGGGAGGGAGCAGTTCTTC. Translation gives CASSHPGTSGREQFF.

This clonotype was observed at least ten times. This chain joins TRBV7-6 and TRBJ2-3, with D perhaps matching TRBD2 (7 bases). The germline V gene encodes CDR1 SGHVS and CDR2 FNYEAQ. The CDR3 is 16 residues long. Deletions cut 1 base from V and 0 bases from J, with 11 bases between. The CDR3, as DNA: TGTGCCAGCAGCTTAGGTTGGGGGGGCAGCACAGATACGCAGTATTTT. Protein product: CASSLGWGGSTDTQYF.

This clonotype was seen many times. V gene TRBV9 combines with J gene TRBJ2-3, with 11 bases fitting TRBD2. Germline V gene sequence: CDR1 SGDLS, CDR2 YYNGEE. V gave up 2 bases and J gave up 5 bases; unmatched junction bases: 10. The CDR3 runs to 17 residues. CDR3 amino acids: CASSVAGTSGWEDTQYF. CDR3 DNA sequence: TGTGCCAGCAGCGTCGCGGGGACTAGCGGATGGGAAGATACGCAGTATTTT.

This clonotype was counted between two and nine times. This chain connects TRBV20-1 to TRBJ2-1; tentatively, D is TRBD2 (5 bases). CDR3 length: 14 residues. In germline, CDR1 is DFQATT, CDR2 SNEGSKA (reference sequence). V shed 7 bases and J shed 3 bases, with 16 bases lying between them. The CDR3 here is CSGPTGENYNEQFF. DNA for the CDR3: TGCAGTGGACCCACCGGGGAAAACTACAATGAGCAGTTCTTC.

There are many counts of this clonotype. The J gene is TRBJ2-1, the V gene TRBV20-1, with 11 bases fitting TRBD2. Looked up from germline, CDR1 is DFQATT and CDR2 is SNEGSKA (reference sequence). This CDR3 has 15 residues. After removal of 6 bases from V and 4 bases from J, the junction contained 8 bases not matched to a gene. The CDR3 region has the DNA TGCAGTGCGGCGAGACTAGCGGGAAAATACAATGAGCAGTTCTTC. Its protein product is CSAARLAGKYNEQFF.